The sequence of this T cell receptor (beta chain) was determined in a study of shared clonotypes between healthy human individuals. Points from the study as a whole: Shared across several donors were 4% to 5% of the naive CD4 clonotypes.

The assay was carried out at the deep level. Only in-frame clones appear in the TCRdb table, and some are missing; sequencing was by immunoSEQ multiplex PCR. The sample lists 2 million to 2.5 million clones, approximately 96% occurring once. Trimming took off 6 bases at V and 6 bases at J, with 12 bases between the two ends. CDR3 size: 13 residues. The germline V gene has CDR1 LNHDA and CDR2 SQIVND (reference sequence). For this clone: Its antigen is unknown.

Sequencing used naive CD4+ T cells sorted from blood. Subset in this sample: CD45RA+ positively selected. The clonotype was recovered from a man younger than 35 in good health. The rearrangement uses TRBV19 and TRBJ1-5; D unclear. The CDR3 DNA follows: TGTGCCAGTAGACTCGTCGGAGGTCAGCCCCAGCATTTT. Amino acid sequence: CASRLVGGQPQHF.